This T cell receptor beta chain was profiled in a study of tumor and adjacent non-tumor tissue in lung cancer. General observations from the study: Tumor tissue had significantly higher TCR diversity than normal lung.

The library came from three nested PCR rounds adapted from ARM-PCR protocols. TCRdb re-called the multiplex PCR reads with MiXCR, one entry per CDR3 protein. This table has over 110,000 distinct CDR3 sequences, approximately 72% appearing once. RNA was extracted from bulk tissue without any cell sorting. Turning to this clonotype: Its antigen is undetermined. The junction departs from germline at one end; a sequencing error may be responsible.

The CDR3 covers 15 residues. Germline V gives CDR1 MNHEY, CDR2 SVGAGI. This TCR derives from a man aged 55-75 years with small cell lung cancer. V and J are TRBV6-5 and TRBJ1-1, with a tentative D call TRBD1 (5 bases). The sequencing input was lung tumor tissue. The CDR3 spells CASGYSSRVDTEAFF. CDR3 nucleotide sequence: TGTGCCAGCGGTTACTCGTCCAGGGTCGACACTGAAGCTTTCTTT.